This T cell receptor (beta chain) came from a study of T-cell reconstitution after alpha-beta-depleted transplantation in children. The CDR3 is 13 amino acids. Germline V gene sequence: CDR1 LGHNA, CDR2 YSLEER. Trimming removed 4 bases at V and 3 bases at J, with 9 bases between. The authors prepared the TCRbeta library with unique molecular identifiers. TCRdb re-called the PCR reads with MiXCR, one entry per CDR3 protein. The sample carries about a million distinct CDR3 sequences, about 31% recorded once. The chain links TRBV4-3 to TRBJ1-2; the D gene is possibly TRBD1 (6 bases). Sequencing used PBMCs, mostly from graft donor cells, obtained 360 days after TCRalphabeta/CD19-depleted stem cell transplant. The sequence derives from a boy younger than two who had a stem cell transplant for SCID, so the T cells may come from the graft donor. The CDR3 reads CASSPGAYYGYTF. In DNA, the CDR3 is TGCGCCAGCAGCCCAGGGGCTTACTATGGCTACACCTTC.